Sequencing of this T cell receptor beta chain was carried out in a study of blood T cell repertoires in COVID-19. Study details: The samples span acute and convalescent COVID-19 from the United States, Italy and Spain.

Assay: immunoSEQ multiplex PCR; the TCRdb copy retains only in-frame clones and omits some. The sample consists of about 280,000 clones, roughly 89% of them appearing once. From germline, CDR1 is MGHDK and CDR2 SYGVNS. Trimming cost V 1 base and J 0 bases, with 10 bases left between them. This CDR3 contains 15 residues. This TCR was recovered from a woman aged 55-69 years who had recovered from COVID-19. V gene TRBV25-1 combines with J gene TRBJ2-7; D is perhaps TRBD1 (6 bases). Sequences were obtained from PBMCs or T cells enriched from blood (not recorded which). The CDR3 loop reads CASSESGTFSYEQYF. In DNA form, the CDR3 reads TGTGCCAGCAGTGAATCCGGGACATTCTCCTACGAGCAGTACTTC.